The rows below give T cell receptor beta chains drawn from one sample of a study of blood T cells in healthy people across ages. TCRdb re-analysed the 5' RACE reads in MiXCR, keeping a single row per CDR3 protein. The repertoire holds 800,000 to 1,300,000 distinct CDR3 sequences, with 20% to 25% as singletons. Separately, the same data were catalogued under a study of T cells of mothers and their children.

Sequenced input: blood. Receptors were obtained from a girl aged 2 to 9 in good health. Each CDR3 is given with its conserved first and last residue. The order of the fields is clone size, J gene, D gene, V gene, CDR3 DNA, CDR3 protein. D genes are given only for firm matches. Clone size is stated in some rows and not others, as once, few, many or a class when expanded.

>-|TRBJ2-5|TRBD2|TRBV29-1
TGCAGTGTTCGAAGTAGCGGGGAGACCCAAGAGACCCAGTACTTC
CSVRSSGETQETQYF
>few|TRBJ2-7|-|TRBV7-9
TGTGCCAGCACCTCCGGGTCAGGGGTCTACGAGCAGTACTTC
CASTSGSGVYEQYF
>-|TRBJ1-2|TRBD1|TRBV12-3/TRBV12-4
TGTGCCAGCGGCCGGGCGGAAGACAGGGCAGGAAGGGATGGCTACACCTTC
CASGRAEDRAGRDGYTF
>-|TRBJ2-3|-|TRBV12-3/TRBV12-4
TGTGCCACTGACGGGGACGGAACCACAGATACGCAGTATTTT
CATDGDGTTDTQYF
>-|TRBJ2-7|-|TRBV11-2
TGTGCCAGCAGCCGGGACCGAGAGCCCTACGAGCAGTACTTC
CASSRDREPYEQYF
>-|TRBJ2-4|-|TRBV11-2
TGTGCCAGCAGCCCTGGCGGATACATTCAGTACTTC
CASSPGGYIQYF
>-|TRBJ1-4|-|TRBV2
TGTGCCAGCGGTTTTTCAGAACTGTTTTTT
CASGFSELFF
>-|TRBJ2-1|-|TRBV6-6
TGTGCCAGCAGTTATACTGGACCGGAGGGAAACAATGAGCAGTTCTTC
CASSYTGPEGNNEQFF
>few|TRBJ2-3|TRBD2|TRBV7-9
TGTGCCAGCAGCTGGTCGGGAGGGGATACGCAGTATTTT
CASSWSGGDTQYF
>many|TRBJ2-3|-|TRBV3-1
TGTGCCAGCAGCCAAGGGGGGGCCTCAGATACGCAGTATTTT
CASSQGGASDTQYF
>-|TRBJ2-3|-|TRBV7-9
TGTGCCAGCAGCTTAGTGTTGGTGTTCGGCGGAGGCACAGATACGCAGTATTTT
CASSLVLVFGGGTDTQYF
>few|TRBJ2-6|-|TRBV29-1
TGCAGCGTTGAAGCTGTACGCTCTGGGGCCAACGTCCTGACTTTC
CSVEAVRSGANVLTF
>-|TRBJ1-5|-|TRBV28
TGTGCCAGCAGTCTTCCTGTTCCGCAGCCCCAGCATTTT
CASSLPVPQPQHF
>few|TRBJ2-1|TRBD1|TRBV20-1
TGCAGTGCTACGCCGGGACAGGGGTTTAATGAGCAGTTCTTC
CSATPGQGFNEQFF
>-|TRBJ1-1|-|TRBV11-2
TGTGCCAGCAGCTCTTGGGGAGAGGTGAACACTGAAGCTTTCTTT
CASSSWGEVNTEAFF
>-|TRBJ2-5|-|TRBV5-1
TGCGCCAGCAGCTTCTCCAGGGCCATTGAGACCCAGTACTTC
CASSFSRAIETQYF
>many|TRBJ2-3|TRBD2|TRBV6-4
TGTGCCAGCAGTGACTCTAGCGGGAGAGATACGCAGTATTTT
CASSDSSGRDTQYF
>-|TRBJ2-1|-|TRBV12-5
TGTGCTAGTGGTTTGTATGACAATGAGCAGTTCTTC
CASGLYDNEQFF
>few|TRBJ2-5|-|TRBV7-8
TGTGCCAGCAGTCCAGACAGGCCCCTAAAGCGAGAGACCCAGTACTTC
CASSPDRPLKRETQYF
>-|TRBJ2-3|-|TRBV15
TGTGCCACCAGCAGATACGGACCCAGCGCAGAGGATACGCAGTATTTT
CATSRYGPSAEDTQYF
>many|TRBJ1-2|-|TRBV3-1
TGTGCCAGCAGCCAAGGGACGGTCTATGGCTACACCTTC
CASSQGTVYGYTF
>many|TRBJ2-1|-|TRBV6-6
TGTGCCAGCAGTTACACTGGGGCTGAGCAGTTCTTC
CASSYTGAEQFF
>few|TRBJ1-4|-|TRBV7-9
TGTGCCGGCACCTCGAGGGCCCCGGGCCCCAATGAAAAACTGTTTTTT
CAGTSRAPGPNEKLFF
>-|TRBJ2-1|TRBD1|TRBV7-9
TGTGCCAGCAGCTCGGGACAGGGGAGTAATGAGCAGTTCTTC
CASSSGQGSNEQFF
>-|TRBJ1-2|-|TRBV20-1
TGCAGTGCTAGAAGGGTGGGGGAGATTAGGAGCTACACCTTC
CSARRVGEIRSYTF
>-|TRBJ1-2|-|TRBV29-1
TGCAGCGTTGACGGCAATAACTATGGCTACACCTTC
CSVDGNNYGYTF